Presented here are 28 T cell receptor beta chains from one specimen sequenced in a study of blood T cell repertoires in COVID-19. Produced via immunoSEQ multiplex PCR; TCRdb's table is partial and in-frame only. The sample contains about 65,000 clones, approximately 80% of which appear only once. Sequences were obtained from peripheral blood. Receptors originate from a man aged 45-60 years with COVID-19, enrolled during active disease.

With regard to this clone: One end of the junction varies from germline; a read error may be responsible. This sequence joins TRBV28 and TRBJ2-6; 7 nucleotides agree with TRBD2. This CDR3 has 17 residues. Germline V gene sequence: CDR1 MDHEN, CDR2 SYDVKM. CDR3: CASTLGGSAPGANVLTF. The CDR3 DNA sequence: TGTGCCAGCACTTTAGGCGGGAGCGCCCCTGGGGCCAACGTCCTGACTTTC.

V gene TRBV11-2 combines with J gene TRBJ1-2, with 7 bases aligning to TRBD1. The CDR3 sequence is 15 residues long. Germline CDR1 SGHAT, CDR2 FQNNGV. V trimming: 5 bases; J trimming: 5 bases; junction bases outside the gene matches: 11. The CDR3 coding sequence is TGTGCCAGCAGCGGCATTAGGGGACAGAGGTATGGCTACACCTTC. It codes for CASSGIRGQRYGYTF. Combining the CDR3 with reference TRBV11-2 and TRBJ1-2 gives the whole variable domain EAGVAQSPRYKIIEKRQSVAFWCNPISGHATLYWYQQILGQGPKLLIQFQNNGVVDDSQLPKDRFSAERLKGVDSTLKIQPAKLEDSAVYLCASSGIRGQRYGYTFGSGTRLTVV.

The chain uses TRBV24-1 and TRBJ2-1; D possibly corresponds to TRBD1 (6 bases). This CDR3 has 12 residues. From germline, CDR1 is KGHDR and CDR2 SFDVKD. Trimming took off 4 bases at V and 12 bases at J, with 12 bases between the two ends. CDR3 bases: TGTGCCACCAGTGACCCCCAGGGGCCGCAGTTCTTC. Its translation is CATSDPQGPQFF.

As DNA, the CDR3 is TGTGCCAGCAGCCAAATTAGCGGGAGCGGGTCCTACGAGCAGTACTTC. Translating it yields CASSQISGSGSYEQYF. The chain uses TRBV4-2 and TRBJ2-7, with TRBD2 matching 9 bases. Losses at the gene ends were 2 bases for V and 1 base for J; bases not matched to a gene: 6. CDR1 and CDR2 from the germline V gene are LGHNA and YNFKEQ. The length of the CDR3 is 16 residues.

The rearrangement joins TRBV4-3 to TRBJ1-2, with 10 bases lining up with TRBD1. The germline gives CDR1 LGHNA, CDR2 YSLEER. The CDR3 is 15 residues long. V lost 1 base, J lost 7 bases, and 6 bases stayed unmatched. CDR3 bases: TGCGCCAGCAGCCAAGTAGACAGGGGGCCGGCTGGCTACACCTTC. Residues: CASSQVDRGPAGYTF.

This clone was counted only a few times. The rearrangement joins TRBV25-1 to TRBJ1-3; D possibly corresponds to TRBD1 (6 bases). V lost 6 bases, J lost 0 bases, and 18 bases lay in between. CDR1 is MGHDK, CDR2 SYGVNS, per germline. CDR3 length: 17 residues. CDR3 residues: CASRPTGLLYSGNTIYF. The CDR3 DNA reads as TGTGCCAGCAGGCCAACAGGGCTACTGTACTCTGGAAACACCATATATTTT. The whole variable domain, filled in from reference TRBV25-1 and TRBJ1-3, reads EADIYQTPRYLVIGTGKKITLECSQTMGHDKMYWYQQDPGMELHLIHYSYGVNSTEKGDLSSESTVSRIRTEHFPLTLESARPSHTSQYLCASRPTGLLYSGNTIYFGEGSWLTVV.

V usage is TRBV6-2 or TRBV6-3 and J usage is TRBJ2-1, with 15 bases matching TRBD2. Germline CDR1 reads MNHEY; CDR2 reads SVGEGT. The CDR3 covers 16 residues. Trimming cost V 5 bases and J 8 bases; bases outside gene matches: 7. CDR3 residues: CASSTWTSGRAYEQFF. CDR3 sequence (DNA): TGTGCCAGCAGTACTTGGACTAGCGGGAGGGCCTATGAGCAGTTCTTC.

This clone was observed once. The chain recombines TRBV7-8 with TRBJ1-5, with D tentatively TRBD1 (6 bases). Trimming took off 6 bases at V and 5 bases at J, with 17 bases between the two ends. The V gene's germline CDR1 is SGHVS and CDR2 FQNEAQ. This CDR3 region has 15 residues. The DNA of the CDR3 is TGTGCCAGCAGGTTGACAGGTGGAGTCGATCAGCCCCAGCATTTT. This translates into CASRLTGGVDQPQHF.

The gene calls are TRBV19 and TRBJ2-2, with D possibly matching TRBD1 (6 bases). The germline V and J ends were trimmed by 5 bases and 6 bases, with 13 bases remaining between them. Germline V gene lookup returns CDR1 LNHDA and CDR2 SQIVND (reference sequence). CDR3 length equals 14 residues. In DNA form, the CDR3 reads TGTGCCAGTAGTCAGAACAGGGTCTCCGGGGAGCTGTTTTTT. Translated: CASSQNRVSGELFF.

This sequence joins TRBV19 and TRBJ2-1; a possible D gene is TRBD1 (5 bases). The length of the CDR3 is 14 residues. Trimming cost V 4 bases and J 4 bases, with 11 bases left between them. The germline V gene encodes CDR1 LNHDA and CDR2 SQIVND (reference sequence). CDR3 region: CASSTETVYNEQFF. As DNA, the CDR3 is TGTGCCAGTAGTACAGAGACAGTTTACAATGAGCAGTTCTTC.

J is TRBJ1-2 and V is TRBV14; tentatively, D is TRBD1 (6 bases). V gave up 0 bases and J gave up 3 bases, with 11 bases separating them. CDR1 and CDR2 (germline): SGHDN, FVKESK. The length of the CDR3 is 15 residues. CDR3: CASSQDLDSYYGYTF. The CDR3 nucleotides are TGTGCCAGCAGCCAAGATCTGGACAGCTACTATGGCTACACCTTC.

The V gene is TRBV30, the J gene TRBJ2-4, with 13 bases identical to TRBD2. CDR1 is GTSNPN, CDR2 SVGIG, per germline (reference sequence). The CDR3 extends over 15 amino acids. With V trimmed by 1 base and J by 8 bases, 5 bases remained unmatched. The CDR3 DNA is TGTGCCTGGAGTGCCTCCGGACTAGCGGGAGACATTCAGTACTTC. As protein: CAWSASGLAGDIQYF.

V usage is TRBV27 and J usage is TRBJ2-1; 7 bases map to TRBD1. The CDR3 is made up of 13 amino acids. Germline CDR1 MNHEY, CDR2 SMNVEV (reference sequence). V trimming: 7 bases; J trimming: 9 bases; junction bases outside the gene matches: 9. The CDR3 loop is CASNDRDTSEQFF. The DNA for the CDR3 is TGTGCCAGCAATGACAGGGATACATCTGAGCAGTTCTTC.

In the case of this clone: An end of the junction differs from the germline gene, which may be a read error. V gene TRBV7-9 combines with J gene TRBJ1-1; 9 nucleotides match TRBD1. The germline V gene encodes CDR1 SEHNR and CDR2 FQNEAQ (reference sequence). The CDR3 length is 17 residues. The DNA of the CDR3 is TGTGCCACCAGCCGGGACAGGGTTTTACAAGTAGAGCCTGAAGCTTTCTTT. Protein sequence: CATSRDRVLQVEPEAFF.

DNA of the CDR3: TGTGCCAGCAGCTTCCAGGGCAATCAGCCCCAGCATTTT. Translating it yields CASSFQGNQPQHF. The rearrangement links TRBV11-2 to TRBJ1-5; D is undetermined. Germline CDR1 is SGHAT and CDR2 is FQNNGV. This CDR3 is built from 13 residues. V dropped 3 bases and J dropped 2 bases, with 5 bases sitting between them. The whole variable domain, filled in from reference TRBV11-2 and TRBJ1-5, reads EAGVAQSPRYKIIEKRQSVAFWCNPISGHATLYWYQQILGQGPKLLIQFQNNGVVDDSQLPKDRFSAERLKGVDSTLKIQPAKLEDSAVYLCASSFQGNQPQHFGDGTRLSIL.

This rearrangement joins TRBV28 to TRBJ2-1, with 10 bases aligning to TRBD2. Trimming removed 5 bases from V and 5 bases from J; junction bases left unmatched: 6. This CDR3 has 15 amino acids. Per germline, CDR1 MDHEN and CDR2 SYDVKM. CDR3 residues: CASSVLAGGNNEQFF. CDR3 in DNA: TGTGCCAGCAGTGTGTTAGCGGGAGGCAACAATGAGCAGTTCTTC.

V and J are TRBV2 and TRBJ2-3; 9 nucleotides line up with TRBD1. Losses at the gene ends were 5 bases for V and 3 bases for J; bases not matched to a gene: 6. This CDR3 is built from 15 residues. CDR1 SNHLY and CDR2 FYNNEI come from the germline V gene. The CDR3 region has the DNA TGTGCCAGCAGTTCCGCGGGACAGGGTACAGATACGCAGTATTTT. As protein: CASSSAGQGTDTQYF.

V and J are TRBV12-3 or TRBV12-4 and TRBJ1-1; D remains ambiguous. This CDR3 region has 13 residues. The ends were cut back, 3 bases at V and 4 bases at J, with 9 bases in the middle. The CDR3 here is CASSLMEGTEAFF. The CDR3 nucleotides read TGTGCCAGCAGTTTGATGGAGGGCACTGAAGCTTTCTTT.

V usage is TRBV28 and J usage is TRBJ2-1; 9 nucleotides agree with TRBD2. CDR1 and CDR2 from the germline V gene are MDHEN and SYDVKM. Trimming took 4 bases from V and 3 from J; bases not matched to a gene: 4. The CDR3 runs to 15 residues. The CDR3 region is CASSSLAGVYNEQFF. CDR3 coding DNA: TGTGCCAGCAGTTCTTTAGCGGGAGTCTACAATGAGCAGTTCTTC.

This rearrangement joins TRBV4-2 to TRBJ1-1; 8 bases match TRBD1. This CDR3 is 14 amino acids long. Trimming cost V 4 bases and J 5 bases; bases outside gene matches: 6. Germline-derived CDR1 and CDR2 are LGHNA and YNFKEQ. CDR3 in DNA: TGTGCCAGCAGCCGACAGGGGACTGGTACTGAAGCTTTCTTT. Translated: CASSRQGTGTEAFF.

J is TRBJ2-2 and V is TRBV20-1, with 10 bases that match TRBD2. The CDR3 length is 17 residues. Trimming at V came to 3 bases and at J to 4 bases, leaving 11 bases not matched to a gene. Germline CDR1 DFQATT, CDR2 SNEGSKA (reference sequence). The chain's CDR3 is CSASAPSGRAFTGELFF. The CDR3 DNA reads as TGCAGTGCTAGTGCCCCCAGCGGGAGGGCCTTCACCGGGGAGCTGTTTTTT.

This clone was detected once. This chain joins TRBV18 and TRBJ2-7; 8 bases agree with TRBD1. J gave up 4 bases and V 4 bases, and 6 bases lay outside the gene matches. The CDR3 extends over 14 amino acids. Germline CDR1 and CDR2: KGHSH and LQKENI. For the CDR3, the DNA is TGTGCCAGCTCACTTGGACAGGGAGCTTACGAGCAGTACTTC. Translating it yields CASSLGQGAYEQYF.

The CDR3: CASSQEFLHTQYF. CDR3 bases: TGTGCCAGCAGCCAAGAATTTCTTCATACGCAGTATTTT. This sequence joins TRBV14 and TRBJ2-3, with D uncertain. This CDR3 is built from 13 residues. Germline CDR1 reads SGHDN; CDR2 reads FVKESK. Trimming left V 0 bases short and J 7 bases short, with 8 bases between.

J is TRBJ2-7 and V is TRBV18; perhaps TRBD1 as D (6 bases). V was pared by 3 bases and J by 2 bases, with 8 bases between. CDR3 size: 13 residues. Germline V gene lookup returns CDR1 KGHSH and CDR2 LQKENI. This CDR3 reads CASSPGQTYEQYF. CDR3 bases: TGTGCCAGCTCACCTGGACAGACCTACGAGCAGTACTTC.

This clone was seen a few times. The J gene is TRBJ2-7, the V gene TRBV10-3; 7 bases match TRBD1. V lost 2 bases to trimming and J lost 6 bases; unmatched junction nucleotides: 7. The CDR3 loop spans 14 amino acids. Germline assignment: CDR1 ENHRY and CDR2 SYGVKD. CDR3 amino acids: CAISETGDVGEQYF. The CDR3 nucleotides read TGTGCCATCAGTGAGACAGGGGACGTGGGCGAGCAGTACTTC.

The chain joins TRBV2 to TRBJ2-3; TRBD2 might be the D (5 bases). With 10 bases removed from V and 4 bases from J, the gap between germline ends came to 15 bases. This CDR3 region has 13 residues. Looked up from germline, CDR1 is SNHLY and CDR2 is FYNNEI. CDR3 residues: CAIPREGSDTQYF. The CDR3 DNA reads as TGTGCCATCCCCCGAGAGGGATCAGATACGCAGTATTTT.

This clone has a handful of counts. The gene calls are TRBV5-1 and TRBJ2-2, with D possibly TRBD2 on 6 matching bases. The V and J ends lost 6 bases and 7 bases respectively, with 16 bases between them. Germline-derived CDR1 and CDR2 are SGHRS and YFSETQ. The length of the CDR3 is 14 residues. In nucleotides, the CDR3 is TGCGCCAGCACCGAACCGGGCGGGGTCGGGGAGCTGTTTTTT. It codes for CASTEPGGVGELFF.

The chain combines TRBV5-1 with TRBJ2-3; a possible D gene is TRBD2 (6 bases). The CDR3 loop spans 17 amino acids. V was trimmed by 0 bases and J by 2 bases, leaving 16 bases between them. The germline gives CDR1 SGHRS, CDR2 YFSETQ. The CDR3 loop is CASSLVGWGVNTDTQYF. For the CDR3, the DNA is TGCGCCAGCAGCTTGGTTGGCTGGGGGGTGAACACAGATACGCAGTATTTT. The full variable domain, completed using reference TRBV5-1 and TRBJ2-3, is KAGVTQTPRYLIKTRGQQVTLSCSPISGHRSVSWYQQTPGQGLQFLFEYFSETQRNKGNFPGRFSGRQFSNSRSEMNVSTLELGDSALYLCASSLVGWGVNTDTQYFGPGTRLTVL.